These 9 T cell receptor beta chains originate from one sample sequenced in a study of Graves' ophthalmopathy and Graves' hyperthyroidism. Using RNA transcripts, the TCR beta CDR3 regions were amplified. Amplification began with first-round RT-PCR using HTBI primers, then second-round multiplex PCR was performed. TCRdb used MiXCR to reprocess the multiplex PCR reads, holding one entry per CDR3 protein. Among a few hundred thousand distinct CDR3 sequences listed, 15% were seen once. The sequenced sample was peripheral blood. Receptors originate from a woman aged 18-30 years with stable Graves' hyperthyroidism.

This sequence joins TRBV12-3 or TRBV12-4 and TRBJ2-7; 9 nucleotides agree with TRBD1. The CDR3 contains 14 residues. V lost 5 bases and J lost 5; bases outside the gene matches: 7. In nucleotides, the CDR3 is TGTGCCAGCAGTATACGGGACAGGGCCCACGAGCAGTACTTC. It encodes CASSIRDRAHEQYF.

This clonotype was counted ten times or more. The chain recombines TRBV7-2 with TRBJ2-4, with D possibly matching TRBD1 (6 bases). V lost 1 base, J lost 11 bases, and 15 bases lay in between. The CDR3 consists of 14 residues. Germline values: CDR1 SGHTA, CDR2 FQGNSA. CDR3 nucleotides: TGTGCCAGCAGCTTAGGAGGGGGTGGCTCGGTTCAGTACTTC. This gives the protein CASSLGGGGSVQYF.

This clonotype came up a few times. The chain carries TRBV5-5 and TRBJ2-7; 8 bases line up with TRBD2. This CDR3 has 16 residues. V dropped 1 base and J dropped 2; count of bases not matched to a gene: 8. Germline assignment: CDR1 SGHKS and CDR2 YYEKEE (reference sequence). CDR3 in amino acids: CASSLRRAGAPYEQYF. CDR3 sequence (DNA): TGTGCCAGCAGCTTGAGGAGAGCGGGGGCCCCCTACGAGCAGTACTTC.

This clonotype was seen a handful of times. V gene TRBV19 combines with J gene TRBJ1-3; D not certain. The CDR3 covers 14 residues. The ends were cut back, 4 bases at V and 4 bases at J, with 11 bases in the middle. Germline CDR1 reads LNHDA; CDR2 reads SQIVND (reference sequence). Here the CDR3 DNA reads TGTGCCAGTAGTACGCTTGGTTTCGGAAACACCATATATTTT. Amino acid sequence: CASSTLGFGNTIYF. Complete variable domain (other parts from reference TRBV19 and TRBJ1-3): DGGITQSPKYLFRKEGQNVTLSCEQNLNHDAMYWYRQDPGQGLRLIYYSQIVNDFQKGDIAEGYSVSREKKESFPLTVTSAQKNPTAFYLCASSTLGFGNTIYFGEGSWLTVV.

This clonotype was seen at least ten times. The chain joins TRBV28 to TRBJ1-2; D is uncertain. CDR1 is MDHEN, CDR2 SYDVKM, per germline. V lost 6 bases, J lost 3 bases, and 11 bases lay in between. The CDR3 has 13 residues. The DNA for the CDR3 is TGTGCCAGCAGCCCTCAGGTCTACTATGGCTACACCTTC. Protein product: CASSPQVYYGYTF.

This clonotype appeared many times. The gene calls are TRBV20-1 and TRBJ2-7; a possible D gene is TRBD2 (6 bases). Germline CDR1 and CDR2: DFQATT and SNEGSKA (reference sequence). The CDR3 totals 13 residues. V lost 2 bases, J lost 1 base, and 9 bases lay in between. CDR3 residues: CSARTGVSYEQYF. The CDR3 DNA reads TGCAGTGCTAGAACGGGGGTTTCCTACGAGCAGTACTTC.

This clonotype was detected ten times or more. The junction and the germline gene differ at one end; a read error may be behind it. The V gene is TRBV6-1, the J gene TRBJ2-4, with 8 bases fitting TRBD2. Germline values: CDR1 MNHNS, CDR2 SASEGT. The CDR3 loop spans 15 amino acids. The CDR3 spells CASTRLAIAKNIKYF. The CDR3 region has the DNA TGTGCCAGCACCAGACTAGCGATAGCCAAAAACATTAAGTACTTC.

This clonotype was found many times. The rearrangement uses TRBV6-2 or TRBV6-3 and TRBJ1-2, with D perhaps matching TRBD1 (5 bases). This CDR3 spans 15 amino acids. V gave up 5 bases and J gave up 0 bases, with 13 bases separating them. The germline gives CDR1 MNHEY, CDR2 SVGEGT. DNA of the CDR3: TGTGCCAGCAGTCCAAGAACAGGTGCTAACTATGGCTACACCTTC. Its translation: CASSPRTGANYGYTF.

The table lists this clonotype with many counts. The CDR3 sequence is CASSVLAGGEQYF. DNA for the CDR3: TGTGCCAGCAGCGTGCTAGCGGGGGGCGAGCAGTACTTC. V is TRBV5-6 and J is TRBJ2-7; 11 bases match TRBD2. Looked up from germline, CDR1 is SGHDT and CDR2 is YYEEEE. The CDR3 runs to 13 residues. J lost 6 bases, V lost 4 bases, and 3 bases had no gene match.